A selection of T cell receptor beta chains follows, all from one sample in a study of persistence of HIV-infected CD4 T cells. These TCRs' antigens remain unknown. TCRdb's copy holds only in-frame clones and misses some; the assay was immunoSEQ multiplex PCR. This table has 45,000 or so clones, 85% to 90% appearing once. Sequencing was performed on CD4+ T cells sorted from PBMCs after 18-hour stimulation, taken from a patient who received antiretroviral therapy. Receptor source: an adult woman with HIV who was CMV-seropositive. The CDR3 runs from the conserved cysteine through the conserved F or W. Fields, in order: J gene, D gene, V gene, clone size, CDR3 DNA, CDR3 protein. A D gene is named only where the DNA matches it firmly. The listing skips clone size in some rows; elsewhere it reads once, few, many or a size class.

J: TRBJ2-7
D: -
V: TRBV12-3/TRBV12-4
size: -
DNA: TGTGCCAGCAGTTCAGACAGGCCGCGCGAGCAGTACTTC
CDR3: CASSSDRPREQYF

J: TRBJ1-2
D: TRBD1
V: TRBV10-1
size: -
DNA: TGCGCCAGCAGTGAGGGGGGGACAGGCGGTGGCTACACCTTC
CDR3: CASSEGGTGGGYTF

J: TRBJ2-5
D: -
V: TRBV2
size: -
DNA: TGTGCCAGCAGTGTAGGGGGGCCGGAGACCCAGTACTTC
CDR3: CASSVGGPETQYF

J: TRBJ2-4
D: -
V: TRBV5-6
size: -
DNA: TGTGCCAGCAGCTTGGGTAGGTCTGGGGCCAAAAACATTCAGTACTTC
CDR3: CASSLGRSGAKNIQYF

J: TRBJ1-2
D: -
V: TRBV11-1
size: -
DNA: TGTGCCAGCGGGGGCACGGGTTATTATGGCTACACCTTC
CDR3: CASGGTGYYGYTF

J: TRBJ2-7
D: -
V: TRBV18
size: -
DNA: TGTGCCAGCTCCCCCACTCAGAACGGGTTCGAGCAGTACTTC
CDR3: CASSPTQNGFEQYF

J: TRBJ1-4
D: -
V: TRBV2
size: -
DNA: TGTGCCAGCAGTGAGGGGAGAATTACTAATGAAAAACTGTTTTTT
CDR3: CASSEGRITNEKLFF

J: TRBJ1-1
D: -
V: TRBV7-8
size: -
DNA: TGTGCCAGCAGCCTACGTAAGGGGAACACTGAAGCTTTCTTT
CDR3: CASSLRKGNTEAFF

J: TRBJ2-6
D: TRBD1
V: TRBV5-5
size: -
DNA: TGTGCCAGCAGCTCAGTGGGACAGGGGTTAACAGTTGGGGCCAACGTCCTGACTTTC
CDR3: CASSSVGQGLTVGANVLTF

J: TRBJ2-3
D: -
V: TRBV10-3
size: -
DNA: TGTGCCATCAGCTTTTTGGGCACAGATACGCAGTATTTT
CDR3: CAISFLGTDTQYF

J: TRBJ1-2
D: -
V: TRBV15
size: -
DNA: TGTGCCACCAGCAGAGATCGGGGATCCACTGGGGACTATGGCTACACCTTC
CDR3: CATSRDRGSTGDYGYTF

J: TRBJ2-7
D: -
V: TRBV7-8
size: -
DNA: TGTGCCAGCAGCTTAGGTCTAGGATCCTACGAGCAGTACTTC
CDR3: CASSLGLGSYEQYF

J: TRBJ1-1
D: -
V: TRBV29-1
size: once
DNA: TGCAGCGTTGAAGGGACCCCCAGAATTGGGGGCGCTTTCTTT
CDR3: CSVEGTPRIGGAFF

J: TRBJ2-1
D: -
V: TRBV28
size: once
DNA: TGTGCCAGCACGCGGGGGCGGAATATGAATGAGCAGTTCTTC
CDR3: CASTRGRNMNEQFF